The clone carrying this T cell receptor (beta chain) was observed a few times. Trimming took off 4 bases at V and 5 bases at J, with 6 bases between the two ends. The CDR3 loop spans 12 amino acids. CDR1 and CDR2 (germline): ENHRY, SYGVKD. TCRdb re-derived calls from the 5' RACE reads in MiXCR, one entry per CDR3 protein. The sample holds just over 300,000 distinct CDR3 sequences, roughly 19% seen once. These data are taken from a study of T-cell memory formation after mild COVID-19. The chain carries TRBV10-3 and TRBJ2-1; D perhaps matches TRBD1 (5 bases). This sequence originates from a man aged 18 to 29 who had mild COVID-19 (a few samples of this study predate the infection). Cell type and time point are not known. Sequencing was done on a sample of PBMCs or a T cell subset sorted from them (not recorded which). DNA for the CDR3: TGTGCCATCAGTGTACAGGACAATGAGCAGTTCTTC. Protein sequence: CAISVQDNEQFF.